There are a few counts of the clone carrying this TCR beta chain. What it binds is unknown. Nominally healthy donors provided the samples, though records likely missed some immune exposures. Per the germline V gene, CDR1 is SEHNR and CDR2 is FQNEAQ (reference sequence). Trimming shortened V by 2 bases and J by 5 bases, and 12 bases separated the two germline ends. This CDR3 contains 15 residues. This sample stems from a study of cytomegalovirus exposure and HLA in healthy donors. General study results and limits: The classifier reportedly diagnosed cytomegalovirus status with high sensitivity and specificity. Association with HLA alleles at 0.05 false discovery rate was found for 16,951 TCR beta sequences in a later analysis. There was a cluster of highly shared sequence variants that was likely a sequencing artifact.

Amplification used 60 Vbeta primers and 13 Jbeta primers. The repertoire was sequenced with immunoSEQ multiplex PCR; TCRdb's copy has only in-frame clones and lacks some. Altogether more than 65,000 clones are present, less than 80% being singletons, with the ten largest covering approximately 6.9%. This TCR derives from a woman in her forties or fifties in good health and CMV-seropositive. This chain connects TRBV7-9 to TRBJ1-4; D gene unclear. Sequencing used PBMCs. The CDR3 here is CASSLTQTLNEKLFF. The CDR3 DNA reads TGTGCCAGCAGCTTAACACAGACCCTGAATGAAAAACTGTTTTTT.